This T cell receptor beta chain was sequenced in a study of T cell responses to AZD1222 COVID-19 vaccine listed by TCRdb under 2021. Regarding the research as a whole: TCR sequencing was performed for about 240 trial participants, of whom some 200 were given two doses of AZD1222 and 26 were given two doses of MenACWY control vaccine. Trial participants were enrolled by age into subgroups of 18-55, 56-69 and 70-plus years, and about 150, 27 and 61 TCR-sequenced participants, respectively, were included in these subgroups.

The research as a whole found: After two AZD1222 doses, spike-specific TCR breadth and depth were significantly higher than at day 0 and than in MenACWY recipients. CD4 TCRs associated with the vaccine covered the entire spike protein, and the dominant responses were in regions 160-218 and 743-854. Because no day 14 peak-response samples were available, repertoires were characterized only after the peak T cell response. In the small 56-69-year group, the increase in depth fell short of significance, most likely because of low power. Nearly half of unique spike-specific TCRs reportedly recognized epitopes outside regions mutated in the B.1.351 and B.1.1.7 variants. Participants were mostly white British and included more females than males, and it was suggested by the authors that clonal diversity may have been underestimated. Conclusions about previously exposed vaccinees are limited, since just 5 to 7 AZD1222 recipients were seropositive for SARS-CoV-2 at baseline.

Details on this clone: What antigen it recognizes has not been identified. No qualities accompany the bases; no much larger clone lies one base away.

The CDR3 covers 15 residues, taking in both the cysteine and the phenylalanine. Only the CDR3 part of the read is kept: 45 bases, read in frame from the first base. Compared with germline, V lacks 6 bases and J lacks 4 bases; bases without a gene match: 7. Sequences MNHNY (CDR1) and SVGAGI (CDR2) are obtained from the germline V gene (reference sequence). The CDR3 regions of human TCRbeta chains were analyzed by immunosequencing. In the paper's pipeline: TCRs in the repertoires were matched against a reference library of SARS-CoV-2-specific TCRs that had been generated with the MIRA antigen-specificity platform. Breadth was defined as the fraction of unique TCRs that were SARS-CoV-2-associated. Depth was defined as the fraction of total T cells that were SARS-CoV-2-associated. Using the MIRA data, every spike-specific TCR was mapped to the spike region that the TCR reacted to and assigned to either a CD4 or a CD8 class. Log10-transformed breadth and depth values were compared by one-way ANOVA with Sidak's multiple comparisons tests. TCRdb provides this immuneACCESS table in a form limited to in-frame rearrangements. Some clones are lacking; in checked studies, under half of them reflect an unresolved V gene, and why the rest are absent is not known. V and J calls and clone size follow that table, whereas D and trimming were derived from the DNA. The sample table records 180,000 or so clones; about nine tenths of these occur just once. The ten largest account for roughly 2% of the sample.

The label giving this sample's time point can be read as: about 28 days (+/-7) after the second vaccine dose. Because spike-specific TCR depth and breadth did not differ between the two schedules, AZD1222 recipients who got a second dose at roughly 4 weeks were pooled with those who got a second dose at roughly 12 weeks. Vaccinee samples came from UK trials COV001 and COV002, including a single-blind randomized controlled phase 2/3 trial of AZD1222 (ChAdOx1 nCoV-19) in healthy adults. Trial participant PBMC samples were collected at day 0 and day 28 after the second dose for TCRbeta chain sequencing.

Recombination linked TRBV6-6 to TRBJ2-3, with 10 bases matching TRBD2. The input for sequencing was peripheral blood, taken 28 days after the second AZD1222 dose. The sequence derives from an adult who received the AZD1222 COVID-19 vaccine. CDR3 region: CASSDSGGAPDTQYF. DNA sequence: TGTGCCAGCAGCGACAGCGGGGGGGCCCCAGATACGCAGTATTTT.